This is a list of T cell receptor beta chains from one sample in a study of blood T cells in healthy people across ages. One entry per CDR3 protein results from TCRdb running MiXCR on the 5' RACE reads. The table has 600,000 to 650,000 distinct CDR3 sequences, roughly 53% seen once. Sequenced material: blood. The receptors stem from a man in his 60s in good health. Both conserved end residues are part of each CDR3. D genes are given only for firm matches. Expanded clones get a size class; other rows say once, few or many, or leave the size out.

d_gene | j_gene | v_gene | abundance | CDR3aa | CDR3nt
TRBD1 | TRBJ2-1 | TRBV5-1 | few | CASSSTTGGFYNEQFF | TGCGCCAGCAGCTCCACGACAGGGGGCTTCTACAATGAGCAGTTCTTC
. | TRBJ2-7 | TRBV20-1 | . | CSARDRDYEQYF | TGCAGTGCTAGAGACAGAGACTACGAGCAGTACTTC
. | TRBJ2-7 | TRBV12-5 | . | CASGSASGTTKSYEQYF | TGTGCTAGTGGTTCGGCCTCCGGGACAACCAAGTCCTACGAGCAGTACTTC
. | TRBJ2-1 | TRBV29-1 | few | CSVRGPGDEQFF | TGCAGCGTTAGGGGGCCGGGGGATGAGCAGTTCTTC
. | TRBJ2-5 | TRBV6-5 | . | CASRIGGLEETQYF | TGTGCCAGCAGAATAGGGGGGTTGGAAGAGACCCAGTACTTC
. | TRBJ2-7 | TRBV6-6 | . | CASSYPPGGWNNEQYF | TGTGCCAGCAGTTACCCCCCCGGGGGTTGGAACAATGAGCAGTACTTC
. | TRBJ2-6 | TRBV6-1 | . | CASSRGAGANVLTF | TGTGCCAGCAGCAGGGGGGCTGGGGCCAACGTCCTGACTTTC
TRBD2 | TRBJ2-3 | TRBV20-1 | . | CSARDERGEPDTQYF | TGCAGTGCTAGAGATGAGCGGGGGGAGCCAGATACGCAGTATTTT
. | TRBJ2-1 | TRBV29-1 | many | CSVALGTGRQFF | TGCAGCGTCGCTCTAGGGACGGGAAGGCAGTTCTTC
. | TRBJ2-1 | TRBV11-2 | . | CASSLGTVREQFF | TGTGCCAGCAGCTTAGGCACAGTGCGTGAGCAGTTCTTC
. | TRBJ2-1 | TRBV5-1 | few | CASSVDTNNEQFF | TGCGCCAGCAGCGTGGATACAAACAATGAGCAGTTCTTC
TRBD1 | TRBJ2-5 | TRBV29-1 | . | CSVPNVPGTEGGEQETQYF | TGCAGCGTCCCAAACGTCCCAGGGACAGAAGGGGGTGAACAAGAGACCCAGTACTTC
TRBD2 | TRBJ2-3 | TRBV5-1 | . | CASSLGVAGGRRTDTQYF | TGCGCCAGCAGCTTGGGAGTGGCGGGGGGGCGTCGCACAGATACGCAGTATTTT
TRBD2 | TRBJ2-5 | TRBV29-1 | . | CSVEDRVGGEETQYF | TGCAGCGTTGAAGATCGAGTGGGGGGGGAGGAGACCCAGTACTTC
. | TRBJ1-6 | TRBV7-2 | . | CASSAPYDRVLGSPLHF | TGTGCCAGCAGCGCACCTTACGACCGGGTATTGGGTTCACCCCTCCACTTT
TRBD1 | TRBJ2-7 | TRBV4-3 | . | CASSQHRGSSYEQYF | TGCGCCAGCAGCCAGCACAGGGGAAGCTCCTACGAGCAGTACTTC
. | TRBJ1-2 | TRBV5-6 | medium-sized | CASSYRKNYGYTF | TGTGCCAGCAGCTACCGGAAGAACTATGGCTACACCTTC
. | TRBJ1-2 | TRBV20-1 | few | CSARDSSGFGYTF | TGCAGTGCTAGAGATTCGTCAGGGTTTGGCTACACCTTC
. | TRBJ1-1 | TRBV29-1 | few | CSVRQAVNTEAFF | TGCAGCGTTCGGCAGGCTGTGAACACTGAAGCTTTCTTT
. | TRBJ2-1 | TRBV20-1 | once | CSTQTDNEQFF | TGCAGTACCCAAACAGACAATGAGCAGTTCTTC
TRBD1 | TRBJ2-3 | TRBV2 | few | CASRAQGLGTDTQYF | TGTGCCAGCAGAGCACAGGGGCTAGGCACAGATACGCAGTATTTT
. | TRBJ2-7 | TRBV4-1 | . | CASWGTLDSYEQYF | TGCGCCAGCTGGGGCACCTTAGACTCCTACGAGCAGTACTTC